One and the same sample provided the 9 T cell receptor beta chains below, sequenced in a study of identical twins. TCRdb reprocessed the 5' RACE reads with MiXCR, giving one entry per CDR3 protein. The data hold under 250,000 distinct CDR3 sequences, with 6% to 8% observed a single time. These records were also assigned to another study, of yellow fever vaccine responses in identical twins.

Sequenced input: CD8+ T cells sorted from blood. Source of these receptors: a woman younger than 30 in good health.

The chain couples TRBV19 to TRBJ2-7, with D perhaps assigned TRBD1 or TRBD2 (5 bases each). Trimming removed 5 bases at V and 3 bases at J, with 14 bases between. The CDR3 totals 14 residues. The germline CDR1 and CDR2 sequences are LNHDA and SQIVND (reference sequence). For the CDR3, the DNA is TGTGCCAGTAGTCTAGGACGGGACCTCTACGAGCAGTACGTC. It encodes CASSLGRDLYEQYV.

In its sample, this clonotype was seen a few times. This chain uses TRBV5-1 with TRBJ2-3; TRBD2 aligns across 9 bases. The germline V gene has CDR1 SGHRS and CDR2 YFSETQ. The ends lost 5 bases at V and 2 bases at J; junction bases unmatched: 9. CDR3 length: 16 amino acids. The CDR3 reads CASSPPSGVFTDTQYF. The CDR3 region has the DNA TGCGCCAGCAGTCCCCCTAGCGGGGTTTTCACAGATACGCAGTATTTT.

A few counts support this clonotype. This chain links TRBV10-2 with TRBJ1-1, with D possibly being TRBD1 (5 bases). This CDR3 is built from 13 residues. V lost 4 bases and J lost 5, with 11 bases in between. Germline CDR1 reads WSHSY; CDR2 reads SAAADI. CDR3 nucleotides: TGCGCCAGCAGTGTATCAGGGTATACTGAAGCTTTCTTT. Translated: CASSVSGYTEAFF.

The genes are TRBV9 and TRBJ2-7; tentatively, D is TRBD2 (6 bases). Germline V lookup: CDR1 SGDLS, CDR2 YYNGEE. With 0 bases removed from V and 2 bases from J, the gap between germline ends came to 12 bases. This CDR3 has 15 residues. The CDR3 loop is CASSVGGTSTYEQYF. The CDR3 DNA reads TGTGCCAGCAGCGTAGGCGGGACGTCAACCTACGAGCAGTACTTC.

This clonotype was found many times. The chain links TRBV27 to TRBJ2-7, with TRBD1 identical over 11 bases. This CDR3 has 15 amino acids. V lost 8 bases and J lost 1; bases outside the gene matches: 7. The germline V gene encodes CDR1 MNHEY and CDR2 SMNVEV (reference sequence). DNA for the CDR3: TGTGCCAGCTACAAGGGGACAGGGGGATCCTACGAGCAGTACTTC. Translated: CASYKGTGGSYEQYF.

The chain combines TRBV27 with TRBJ2-5; D is unresolved. CDR3 length equals 11 residues. CDR1 MNHEY and CDR2 SMNVEV come from the germline V gene (reference sequence). Deletions cut 8 bases from V and 0 bases from J, with 4 bases between. The CDR3 DNA is TGTGCCAGCGGCTACCAAGAGACCCAGTACTTC. Protein product: CASGYQETQYF.

This clonotype was counted ten times or more. V and J are TRBV6-1 and TRBJ1-4, with TRBD1 matching over 11 bases. Germline CDR1 is MNHNS and CDR2 is SASEGT. The CDR3 sequence is 15 residues long. With V trimmed by 4 bases and J by 4 bases, 2 bases remained unmatched. CDR3 coding DNA: TGTGCCAGCAGTGCCGGGACAGGGGGTAATGAAAAACTGTTTTTT. Protein sequence: CASSAGTGGNEKLFF.

This clonotype was detected many times. This chain connects TRBV5-6 to TRBJ2-7; perhaps TRBD1 as D (6 bases). Germline CDR1 reads SGHDT; CDR2 reads YYEEEE. Deletions cut 1 base from V and 0 bases from J, with 11 bases between. The CDR3 has 15 residues. The CDR3 DNA reads TGTGCCAGCAGCTTGCCCCGGGACATCTCCTACGAGCAGTACTTC. It specifies CASSLPRDISYEQYF.

This clonotype appeared many times. J is TRBJ2-6 and V is TRBV4-1, with a possible D match to TRBD1 (6 bases). The CDR3 consists of 15 residues. The V and J ends lost 2 bases and 2 bases respectively, with 7 bases between them. CDR1 is MGHRA, CDR2 YSYEKL, per germline. CDR3 sequence reads: CASSQTGTGANVLTF. The CDR3 DNA reads as TGCGCCAGCAGCCAAACAGGGACTGGGGCCAACGTCCTGACTTTC.